This TCR beta chain was identified during a study of blood T cell repertoires in COVID-19. Study background: The samples span acute and convalescent COVID-19 from the United States, Italy and Spain.

This clone was seen a single time. TCRdb's table, derived via immunoSEQ multiplex PCR, lists solely in-frame clones and lacks some. The table has roughly 79,000 clones, 80% to 90% seen once. V gave up 4 bases and J gave up 8 bases, with 14 bases separating them. The CDR3 covers 13 residues. Germline V CDR1 and CDR2: SGHAT, FQDESV (reference sequence). The receptor was derived from a man aged 50 or older with active COVID-19. This sequence joins TRBV11-1 and TRBJ1-2; D remains ambiguous. Sequencing was carried out using peripheral blood. CDR3 in amino acids: CASSSPGSPGYTF. CDR3 in DNA: TGTGCCAGCAGCTCCCCCGGGTCGCCCGGCTACACCTTC.